This T cell receptor beta chain came from a study of T cells after posttransplantation cyclophosphamide. General study points: Later post-transplant blood repertoires were often dominated by donor CD8+ memory clones. TRB clonality was highly associated with recipient CMV seropositivity and reactivation. Skin or GI-infiltrating T cells shared few TRB sequences with blood.

V was pared by 8 bases and J by 4 bases, with 7 bases of the junction left unmatched. Germline V gene sequence: CDR1 SGHTA, CDR2 FQGNSA. This CDR3 has 14 residues. Generated by immunoSEQ multiplex PCR, the TCRdb table keeps only in-frame clones and is missing some. The sample includes 50,000 to 55,000 clones, 70% to 90% of them seen just once. On this clone: Its antigen is unknown.

This sequence joins TRBV7-2 and TRBJ2-3, with TRBD1 identical over 9 bases. Source material: PBMCs. The source of this sequence is a man younger than 45 with a blood cancer, CMV-positive, and with a related stem cell donor. CDR3 in amino acids: CASCRDREADTQYF. In DNA form, the CDR3 reads TGTGCCAGCTGCCGGGACAGGGAGGCAGATACGCAGTATTTT.